The 10 T cell receptor beta chains presented below share a single source sample, sequenced in a study of cytomegalovirus exposure and HLA in healthy donors. PCR employed 60 Vbeta and 13 Jbeta primers. Generated by immunoSEQ multiplex PCR, the TCRdb table keeps only in-frame clones and is missing some. This specimen shows roughly 84,000 clones; the ten leading clones hold 0.58%. Sequencing was performed on PBMCs. These receptor sequences come from a man in his fifties in good health and CMV-seronegative.

V is TRBV6-1 and J is TRBJ1-1; TRBD1 is a possible D gene (6 bases). V shed 5 bases and J shed 11 bases, with 12 bases lying between them. Germline CDR1 is MNHNS and CDR2 is SASEGT. The CDR3 spans 11 residues. The CDR3 protein is CASSSGVYAFF. The CDR3 region has the DNA TGTGCCAGCAGTTCAGGGGTCTACGCTTTCTTT.

The rearrangement links TRBV7-3 to TRBJ2-7, with 9 bases matching TRBD2. CDR3 length: 16 amino acids. CDR1 and CDR2 (germline): SGHTA, FQGTGA. V was pared by 2 bases and J by 1 base, with 6 bases of the junction left unmatched. CDR3 residues: CASSLQAGGQSYEQYF. Here the CDR3 DNA reads TGTGCCAGCAGCTTACAAGCGGGGGGCCAATCCTACGAGCAGTACTTC.

This chain joins TRBV29-1 and TRBJ1-1; the match to TRBD1 covers 8 bases. The V and J ends lost 7 bases and 7 bases, in that order; junction bases with no gene match: 8. The CDR3 extends over 12 amino acids. The germline CDR1 and CDR2 sequences are SQVTM and ANQGSEA. CDR3 residues: CSATTGEIEAFF. CDR3 DNA sequence: TGCAGCGCCACGACAGGGGAGATTGAAGCTTTCTTT. Based on the CDR3 plus reference TRBV29-1 and TRBJ1-1, the full variable domain is SAVISQKPSRDICQRGTSLTIQCQVDSQVTMMFWYRQQPGQSLTLIATANQGSEATYESGFVIDKFPISRPNLTFSTLTVSNMSPEDSSIYLCSATTGEIEAFFGQGTRLTVV.

The chain combines TRBV6-5 with TRBJ1-1, with 7 bases fitting TRBD1. Germline assignment: CDR1 MNHEY and CDR2 SVGAGI. V shed 0 bases and J 7 bases; nucleotides not matched to a gene: 5. The CDR3 covers 14 residues. DNA for the CDR3: TGTGCCAGCAGTTACTCGAGACAGGGCGGTGAAGCTTTCTTT. Its protein product is CASSYSRQGGEAFF.

This chain connects TRBV10-3 to TRBJ2-5; weak D call: TRBD2 (6 bases). Trimming took 3 bases from V and 5 from J, leaving 22 bases between them. The CDR3 runs to 17 residues. Germline V CDR1 and CDR2: ENHRY, SYGVKD. CDR3 amino acids: CAISDFGGKAYRETQYF. DNA of the CDR3: TGTGCCATCAGTGATTTCGGGGGTAAGGCGTACCGGGAGACCCAGTACTTC.

The chain employs TRBV7-2 and TRBJ2-5; 9 bases match TRBD2. The V gene's germline CDR1 is SGHTA and CDR2 FQGNSA. The CDR3 contains 15 residues. V shed 3 bases and J 4 bases; nucleotides not matched to a gene: 6. The DNA for the CDR3 is TGTGCCAGCAGCTTTGAGCGGGGGGTCGCAGAGACCCAGTACTTC. Its translation: CASSFERGVAETQYF.

The V gene is TRBV30, the J gene TRBJ2-1; 10 nucleotides agree with TRBD1. Germline values: CDR1 GTSNPN, CDR2 SVGIG (reference sequence). The CDR3 is 14 amino acids. J gave up 5 bases and V 8 bases, and 9 bases lay outside the gene matches. The DNA for the CDR3 is TGTGCCGGGAAAAGGGACAGGGGTAACAATGAGCAGTTCTTC. Translated: CAGKRDRGNNEQFF.

This sequence joins TRBV30 and TRBJ1-1; tentatively, D is TRBD1 (5 bases). The V end was cut by 3 bases, the J end by 6 bases, with 20 bases between. Per the germline V gene, CDR1 is GTSNPN and CDR2 is SVGIG (reference sequence). The CDR3 has 15 residues. CDR3 in DNA: TGTGCCTGGAGCATACCCCAGGGCCTCGGAGCTGAAGCTTTCTTT. This gives the protein CAWSIPQGLGAEAFF.

The rearrangement joins TRBV9 to TRBJ2-2; TRBD2 aligns across 10 bases. The CDR3 contains 17 residues. J gave up 4 bases and V 0 bases, and 6 bases lay outside the gene matches. The germline V gene has CDR1 SGDLS and CDR2 YYNGEE. In nucleotides, the CDR3 is TGTGCCAGCAGCGTAGTGCCTAGCGGGGGCAGCACCGGGGAGCTGTTTTTT. This translates into CASSVVPSGGSTGELFF.

The rearrangement links TRBV9 to TRBJ2-1; 13 nucleotides align to TRBD2. CDR1 is SGDLS, CDR2 YYNGEE, per germline. There are 17 residues in the CDR3. The V segment lost 0 bases and the J segment 6 bases; nucleotides outside the gene matches: 6. The CDR3 bases are TGTGCCAGCAGCGTAGACCTTCGACTAGCGGGGGGCAATGAGCAGTTCTTC. Translated: CASSVDLRLAGGNEQFF.